This is a list of T cell receptor beta chains from one sample in a study of control samples from healthy donors and cancer patients. The data were produced by immunoSEQ multiplex PCR, yet TCRdb's version contains in-frame clones alone and is incomplete. The sample consists of some 120,000 clones, 90% to 95% of them appearing once. Input material: PBMCs. These receptors were collected from a man aged 45-65 years with head and neck cancer. CDR3s include the opening cysteine and the closing phenylalanine or tryptophan.

>TRBV27|TRBJ2-7
CASSSPLRDRVNEQYF
>TRBV12-3/TRBV12-4|TRBJ1-2
CASSLTGVGYTF
>TRBV3-1/TRBV3-2|TRBJ2-2
CASSQDLGDGELFF
>TRBV4-1|TRBJ1-2
CASSPSTGAPNYGYTF
>TRBV30|TRBJ1-4
CAWSVSRGLTNEKLFF
>TRBV6-5|TRBJ2-6
CASSYSSQSGANVLTF
>TRBV2|TRBJ2-3
CASSLGPPGEVTTQYF
>TRBV5-6|TRBJ2-1
CASSNSGSYNEQFF
>TRBV2|TRBJ2-1
CASSEAGLAGAPGKNEQFF
>TRBV11-2|TRBJ2-2
CASSRLNGELFF
>TRBV27|TRBJ2-7
CASSLYKGPEQYF
>TRBV2|TRBJ2-3
CASTARLDTQYF
>TRBV5-5|TRBJ2-7
CASSLAGVESYEQYF
>TRBV5-1|TRBJ2-5
CASSLVAGRETQYF
>TRBV7-9|TRBJ2-3
CASSDQGGFTDTQYF
>TRBV7-2|TRBJ1-1
CASSPHGATEAFF
>TRBV7-2|TRBJ2-3
CASSLNLGPVAATQYF
>TRBV7-2|TRBJ1-3
CASSSTASRGNTIYF
>TRBV6-5|TRBJ1-3
CATTRGLSGNTIYF
>TRBV19|TRBJ1-5
CASSITPDASRNQPQHF
>TRBV6-6|TRBJ1-2
CASMQAAHYGYTF
>TRBV4-3|TRBJ2-3
CASSQGQGSRFGQYF
>TRBV6-5|TRBJ2-1
CASSFIGQYNEQFF
>TRBV5-4|TRBJ1-2
CASSFGQDEYGYTF
>TRBV27|TRBJ1-1
CASSPDTSPAEAFF
>TRBV6-5|TRBJ1-1
CASTLGGHEDTEAFF
>TRBV5-1|TRBJ1-2
CASSSGGTNYGYTF
>TRBV6-2/TRBV6-3|TRBJ1-1
CASTPPRHPTVNTEAFF
>TRBV7-3|TRBJ2-3
CASSLLLRDTQYF
>TRBV13|TRBJ2-7
CASSWRSDYEQYF
>TRBV29-1|TRBJ2-5
CSVDTGRGETQYF
>TRBV30|TRBJ1-6
CAWVSGIGLNSPLHF
>TRBV7-2|TRBJ2-5
CASSFYGGGARETQYF
>TRBV3-1/TRBV3-2|TRBJ1-1
CASSQGRVGTEAFF
>TRBV9|TRBJ2-6
CASSVGGQGYGANVLTF
>TRBV28|TRBJ1-4
CASTPGTVYGEKLFF
>TRBV4-3|TRBJ2-5
CASSPWDRDWETQYF
>TRBV11-2|TRBJ2-5
CASSLTRGTETQYF
>TRBV7-6|TRBJ1-4
CASSYYSRRNEKLFF
>TRBV20-1|TRBJ1-1
CSAIGTGKAFF
>TRBV13|TRBJ2-5
CASSLETGYQETQYF
>TRBV28|TRBJ1-6
CASSSGGSYNSPLHF
>TRBV7-3|TRBJ2-3
CASSRSSTDTQYF
>TRBV7-6|TRBJ2-3
CASSLGFYAAGGSDTQYF
>TRBV12-3/TRBV12-4|TRBJ2-3
CASSRQGSDTQYF
>TRBV4-2|TRBJ1-1
CASSHPQGKRTEAFF
>TRBV19|TRBJ1-6
CASSPTGSSEPWVPLHF
>TRBV27|TRBJ2-6
CASSTGWVFRPGANVLTF
>TRBV5-4|TRBJ2-7
CASSFEGAREQYF
>TRBV7-3|TRBJ2-1
CASSLLGIGLDEQFF
>TRBV3-1/TRBV3-2|TRBJ1-2
CASSQSAGHGYTF
>TRBV28|TRBJ2-2
CASIASTGELFF
>TRBV7-6|TRBJ2-5
CASSLADGDFTETQYF
>TRBV12-3/TRBV12-4|TRBJ2-1
CASNDRERGEQFF
>TRBV7-8|TRBJ2-1
CASSFVNEQFF
>TRBV6-5|TRBJ2-5
CASTTSGQETQYF
>TRBV15|TRBJ1-1
CATSRDRGNTEAFF
>TRBV7-3|TRBJ2-6
CASSLIAPALGSSGANVLTF
>TRBV27|TRBJ2-5
CASSLWSTETQYF
>TRBV19|TRBJ2-7
CASSPGASPYEQYF